The present T cell receptor beta chain was sequenced within a study of blood T cells in healthy people across ages. Study-wide results and limits: TCR beta diversity, measured per million T cells, fell in a roughly linear way with age.

V was clipped by 1 base and J by 0 bases, with 4 bases between them. This CDR3 has 14 residues. Germline CDR1 and CDR2: LGHNA and YSLEER. Together with a sample-barcoded 5' primer, a J-beta primer mix was included in a second PCR lasting roughly 6 to 12 cycles. TCRdb recomputed calls from the 5' RACE reads with MiXCR, one row per CDR3 protein. This table has around 1,000,000 distinct CDR3 sequences, roughly 24% appearing once. This clonotype was counted a few times. Antigen specificity is unknown. The same data also contributed to another study, on T cells of mothers and their children.

The sequence came from a girl aged 2 to 10 in good health. Material: blood. The V and J genes are TRBV4-3 and TRBJ2-1; the D is unclear. The CDR3 protein is CASSQALSYNEQFF. DNA for the CDR3: TGCGCCAGCAGCCAAGCTCTCTCCTACAATGAGCAGTTCTTC.